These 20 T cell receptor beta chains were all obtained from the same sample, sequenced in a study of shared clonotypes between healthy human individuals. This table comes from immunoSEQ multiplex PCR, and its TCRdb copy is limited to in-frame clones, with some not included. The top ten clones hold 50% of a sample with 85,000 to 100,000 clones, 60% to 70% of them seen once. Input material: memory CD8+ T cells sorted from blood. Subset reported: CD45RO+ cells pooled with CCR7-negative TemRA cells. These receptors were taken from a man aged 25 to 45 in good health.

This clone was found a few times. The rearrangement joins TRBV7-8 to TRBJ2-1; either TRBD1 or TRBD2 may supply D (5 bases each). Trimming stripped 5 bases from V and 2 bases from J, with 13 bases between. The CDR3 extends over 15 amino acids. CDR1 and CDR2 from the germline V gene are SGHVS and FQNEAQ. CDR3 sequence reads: CASSTGPSTYNEQFF. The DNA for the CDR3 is TGTGCCAGCAGCACGGGACCGTCAACCTACAATGAGCAGTTCTTC. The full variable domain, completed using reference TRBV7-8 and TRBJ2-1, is GAGVSQSPRYKVAKRGQDVALRCDPISGHVSLFWYQQALGQGPEFLTYFQNEAQLDKSGLPSDRFFAERPEGSVSTLKIQRTQQEDSAVYLCASSTGPSTYNEQFFGPGTRLTVL.

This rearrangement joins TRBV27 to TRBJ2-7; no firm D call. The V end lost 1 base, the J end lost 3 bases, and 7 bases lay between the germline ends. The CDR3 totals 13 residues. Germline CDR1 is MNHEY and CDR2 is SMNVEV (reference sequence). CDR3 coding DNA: TGTGCCAGCAGTTTATATAAGGACTACGAGCAGTACTTC. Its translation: CASSLYKDYEQYF.

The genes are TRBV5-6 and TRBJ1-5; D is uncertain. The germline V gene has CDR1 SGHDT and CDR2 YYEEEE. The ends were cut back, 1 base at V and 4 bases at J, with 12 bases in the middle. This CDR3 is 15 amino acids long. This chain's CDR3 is CASSLSGYGNQPQHF. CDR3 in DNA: TGTGCCAGCAGCTTGTCGGGGTATGGGAATCAGCCCCAGCATTTT.

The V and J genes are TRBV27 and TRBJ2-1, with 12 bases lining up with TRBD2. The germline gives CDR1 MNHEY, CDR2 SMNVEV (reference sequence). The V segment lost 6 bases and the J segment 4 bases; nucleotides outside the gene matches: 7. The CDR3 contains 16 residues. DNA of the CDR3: TGTGCCAGCAGCCCTAGCGGGAGGGCCGCATACAATGAGCAGTTCTTC. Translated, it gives CASSPSGRAAYNEQFF.

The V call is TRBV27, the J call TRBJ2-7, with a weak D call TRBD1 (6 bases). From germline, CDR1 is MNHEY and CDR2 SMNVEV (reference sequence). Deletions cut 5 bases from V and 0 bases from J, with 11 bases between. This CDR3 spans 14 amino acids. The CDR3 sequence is CASSHGQPSYEQYF. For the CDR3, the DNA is TGTGCCAGCAGTCATGGACAGCCCTCCTACGAGCAGTACTTC.

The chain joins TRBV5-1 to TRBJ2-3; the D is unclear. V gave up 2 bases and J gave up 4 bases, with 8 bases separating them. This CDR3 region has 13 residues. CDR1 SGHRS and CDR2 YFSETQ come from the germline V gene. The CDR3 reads CASSFLGADTQYF. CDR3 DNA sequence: TGCGCCAGCAGCTTTTTAGGAGCAGATACGCAGTATTTT.

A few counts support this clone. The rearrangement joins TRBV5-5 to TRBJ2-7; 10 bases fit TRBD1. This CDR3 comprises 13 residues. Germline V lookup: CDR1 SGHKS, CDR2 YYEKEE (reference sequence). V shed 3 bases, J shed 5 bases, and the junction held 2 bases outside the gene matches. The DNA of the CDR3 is TGTGCCAGCAGCTGGGACAGGGGCCACGAGCAGTACTTC. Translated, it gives CASSWDRGHEQYF. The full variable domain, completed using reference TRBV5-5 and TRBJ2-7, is DAGVTQSPTHLIKTRGQQVTLRCSPISGHKSVSWYQQVLGQGPQFIFQYYEKEERGRGNFPDRFSARQFPNYSSELNVNALLLGDSALYLCASSWDRGHEQYFGPGTRLTVT.

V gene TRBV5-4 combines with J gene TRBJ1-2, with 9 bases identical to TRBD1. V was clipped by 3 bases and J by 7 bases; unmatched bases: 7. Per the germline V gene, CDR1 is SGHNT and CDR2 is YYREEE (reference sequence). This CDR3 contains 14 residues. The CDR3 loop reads CASSSRTGVGGYTF. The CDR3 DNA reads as TGTGCCAGCAGCTCCCGGACAGGGGTTGGTGGCTACACCTTC.

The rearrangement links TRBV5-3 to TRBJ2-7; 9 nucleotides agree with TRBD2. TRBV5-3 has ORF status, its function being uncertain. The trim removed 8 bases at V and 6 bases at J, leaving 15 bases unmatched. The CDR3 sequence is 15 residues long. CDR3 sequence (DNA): TGTGCCAGCATTCGATTAGCGGGAGAATCGGGCGAGCAGTACTTC. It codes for CASIRLAGESGEQYF.

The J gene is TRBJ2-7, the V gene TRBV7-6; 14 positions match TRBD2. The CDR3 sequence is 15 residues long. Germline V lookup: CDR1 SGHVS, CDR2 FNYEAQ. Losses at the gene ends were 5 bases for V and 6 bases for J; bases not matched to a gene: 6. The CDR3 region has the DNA TGTGCCAGCAGCCCAGGACTAGCGGGAGGCACCGAGCAGTACTTC. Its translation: CASSPGLAGGTEQYF.

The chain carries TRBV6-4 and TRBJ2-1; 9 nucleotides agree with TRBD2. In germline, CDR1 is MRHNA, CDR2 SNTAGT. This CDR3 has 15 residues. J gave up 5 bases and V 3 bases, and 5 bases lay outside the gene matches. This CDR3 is CASSERAGGHNEQFF. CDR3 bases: TGTGCCAGCAGTGAGCGAGCGGGAGGACACAATGAGCAGTTCTTC.

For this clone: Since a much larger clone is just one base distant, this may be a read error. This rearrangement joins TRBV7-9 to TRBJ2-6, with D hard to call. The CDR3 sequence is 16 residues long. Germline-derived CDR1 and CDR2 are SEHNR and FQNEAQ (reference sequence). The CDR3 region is CASSQDGVGGANVLTF. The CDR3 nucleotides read TGCGCCAGCAGCCAAGATGGGGTGGGAGGGGCCAACGTCCTGACTTTC.

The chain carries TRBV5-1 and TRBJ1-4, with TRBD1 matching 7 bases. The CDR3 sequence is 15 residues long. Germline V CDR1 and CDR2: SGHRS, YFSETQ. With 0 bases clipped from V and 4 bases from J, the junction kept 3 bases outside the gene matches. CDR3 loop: CASSLGTGYNEKLFF. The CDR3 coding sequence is TGCGCCAGCAGCTTGGGGACAGGTTATAATGAAAAACTGTTTTTT.

As DNA, the CDR3 is TGCGCCAGCAGCTTGTCATCCGGACAGGGCTACGAGCAGTACTTC. It encodes CASSLSSGQGYEQYF. The chain joins TRBV5-1 to TRBJ2-7, with 8 bases lining up with TRBD1. This CDR3 has 15 residues. Germline CDR1 is SGHRS and CDR2 is YFSETQ. Losses at the gene ends were 1 base for V and 3 bases for J; bases not matched to a gene: 6.

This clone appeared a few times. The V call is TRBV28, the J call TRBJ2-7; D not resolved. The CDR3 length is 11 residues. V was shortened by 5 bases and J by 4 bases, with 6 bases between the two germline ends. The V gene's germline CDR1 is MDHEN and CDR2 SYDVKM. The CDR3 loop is CASSRIYEQYF. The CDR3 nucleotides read TGTGCCAGCAGTAGGATTTACGAGCAGTACTTC.

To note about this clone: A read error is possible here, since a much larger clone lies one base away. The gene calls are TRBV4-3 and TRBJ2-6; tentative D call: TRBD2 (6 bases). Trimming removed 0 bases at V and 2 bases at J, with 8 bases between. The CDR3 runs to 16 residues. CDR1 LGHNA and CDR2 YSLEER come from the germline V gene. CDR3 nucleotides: TGCGCCAGCAGCCAAGAGGCGGGGACTGGGGCCAACGTCCTGACTTTC. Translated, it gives CASSQEAGTGANVLTF.

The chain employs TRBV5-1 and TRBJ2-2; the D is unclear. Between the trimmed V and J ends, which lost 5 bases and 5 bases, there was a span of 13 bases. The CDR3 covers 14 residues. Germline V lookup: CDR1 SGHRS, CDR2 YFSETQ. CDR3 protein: CASSITVGTGELFF. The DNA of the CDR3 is TGCGCCAGCAGTATCACGGTGGGGACCGGGGAGCTGTTTTTT.

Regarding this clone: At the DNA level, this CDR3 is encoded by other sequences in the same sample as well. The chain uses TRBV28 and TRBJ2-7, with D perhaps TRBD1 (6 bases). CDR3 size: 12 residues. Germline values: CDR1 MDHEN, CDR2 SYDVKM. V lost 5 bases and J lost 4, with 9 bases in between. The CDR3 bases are TGTGCCAGCAGTCCAGGGGTTTACGAGCAGTACTTC. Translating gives CASSPGVYEQYF.

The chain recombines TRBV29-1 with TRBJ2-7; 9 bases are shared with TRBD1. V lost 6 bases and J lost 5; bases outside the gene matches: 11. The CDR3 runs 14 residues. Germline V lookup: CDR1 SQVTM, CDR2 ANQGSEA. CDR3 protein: CSVGGDRVIDEQYF. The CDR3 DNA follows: TGCAGCGTAGGCGGGGACAGGGTGATAGACGAGCAGTACTTC.

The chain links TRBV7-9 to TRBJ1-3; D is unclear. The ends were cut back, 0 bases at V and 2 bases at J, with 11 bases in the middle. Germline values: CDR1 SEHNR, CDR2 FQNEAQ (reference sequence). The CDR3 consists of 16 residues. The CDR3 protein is CASSLALGAPGNTIYF. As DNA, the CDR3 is TGTGCCAGCAGCTTAGCGCTTGGTGCTCCTGGAAACACCATATATTTT.